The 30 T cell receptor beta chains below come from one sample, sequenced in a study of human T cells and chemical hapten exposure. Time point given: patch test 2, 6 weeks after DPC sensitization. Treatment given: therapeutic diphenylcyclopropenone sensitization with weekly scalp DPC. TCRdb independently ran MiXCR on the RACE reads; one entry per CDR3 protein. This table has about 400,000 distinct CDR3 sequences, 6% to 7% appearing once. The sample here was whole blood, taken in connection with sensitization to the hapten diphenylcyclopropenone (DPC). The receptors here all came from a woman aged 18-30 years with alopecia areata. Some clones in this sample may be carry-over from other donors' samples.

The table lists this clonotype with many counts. Written as DNA, the CDR3 is TGTGCCAGCAGCTTAGCGGGACTAGCGGGGCCATACGCAGTATATTTT. It encodes CASSLAGLAGPYAVYF. The chain links TRBV7-2 to TRBJ2-3; 13 bases agree with TRBD2. V lost 0 bases to trimming and J lost 15 bases; unmatched junction nucleotides: 12. From germline, CDR1 is SGHTA and CDR2 FQGNSA. CDR3 length: 16 amino acids.

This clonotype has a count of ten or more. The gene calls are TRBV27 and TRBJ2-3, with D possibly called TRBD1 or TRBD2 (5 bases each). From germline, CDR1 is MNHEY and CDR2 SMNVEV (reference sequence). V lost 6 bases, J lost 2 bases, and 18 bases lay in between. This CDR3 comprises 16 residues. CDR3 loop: CASSLVSGPITDTQYF. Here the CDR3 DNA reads TGTGCCAGCAGCCTGGTTTCGGGGCCAATCACAGATACGCAGTATTTT.

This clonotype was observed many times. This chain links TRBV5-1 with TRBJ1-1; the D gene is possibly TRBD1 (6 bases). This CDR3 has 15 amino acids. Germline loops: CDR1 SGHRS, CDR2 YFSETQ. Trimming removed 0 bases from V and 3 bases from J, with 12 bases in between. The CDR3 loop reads CASSLEGGTDTEAFF. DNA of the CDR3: TGCGCCAGCAGCTTGGAAGGGGGTACGGACACTGAAGCTTTCTTT.

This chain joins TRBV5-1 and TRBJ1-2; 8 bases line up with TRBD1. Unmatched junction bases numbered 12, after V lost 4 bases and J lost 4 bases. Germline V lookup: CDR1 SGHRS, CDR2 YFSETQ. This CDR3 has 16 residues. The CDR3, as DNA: TGCGCCAGCAGCCTTTCGCCGGGACAGGTTATCTATGGCTACACCTTC. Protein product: CASSLSPGQVIYGYTF.

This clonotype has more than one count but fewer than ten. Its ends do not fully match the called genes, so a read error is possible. The CDR3: CASSIEGGARKAFF. CDR3 bases: TGTGCCAGCAGCATAGAAGGGGGCGCGCGGAAAGCTTTCTTT. The V and J genes are TRBV11-2 and TRBJ1-1, with 7 bases matching TRBD1. The length of the CDR3 is 14 residues. Germline lookup yields CDR1 SGHAT and CDR2 FQNNGV. The full variable domain, in which reference TRBV11-2 and TRBJ1-1 provide the parts outside the CDR3, is EAGVAQSPRYKIIEKRQSVAFWCNPISGHATLYWYQQILGQGPKLLIQFQNNGVVDDSQLPKDRFSAERLKGVDSTLKIQPAKLEDSAVYLCASSIEGGARKAFFGQGTRLTVV.

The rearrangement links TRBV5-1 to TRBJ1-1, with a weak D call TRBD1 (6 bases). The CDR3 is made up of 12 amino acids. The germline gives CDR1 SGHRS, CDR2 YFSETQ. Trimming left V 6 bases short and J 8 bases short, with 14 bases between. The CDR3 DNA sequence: TGCGCCAGCAAAGGGGGAGGAATCGAAGCTTTCTTT. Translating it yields CASKGGGIEAFF.

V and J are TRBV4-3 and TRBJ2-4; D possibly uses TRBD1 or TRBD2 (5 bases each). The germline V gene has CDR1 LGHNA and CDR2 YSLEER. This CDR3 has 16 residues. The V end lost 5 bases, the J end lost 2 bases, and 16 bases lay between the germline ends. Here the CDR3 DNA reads TGCGCCAGCAGCTCGTACCTGGGGGTTTCCAAAAACATTCAGTACTTC. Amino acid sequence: CASSSYLGVSKNIQYF.

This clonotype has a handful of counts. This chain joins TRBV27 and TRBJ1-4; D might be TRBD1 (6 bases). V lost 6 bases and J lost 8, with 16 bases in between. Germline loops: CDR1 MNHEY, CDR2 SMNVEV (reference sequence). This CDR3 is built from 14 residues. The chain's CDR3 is CASRLTGVREKLFF. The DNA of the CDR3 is TGTGCCAGCAGGCTGACAGGCGTTAGGGAAAAACTGTTTTTT.

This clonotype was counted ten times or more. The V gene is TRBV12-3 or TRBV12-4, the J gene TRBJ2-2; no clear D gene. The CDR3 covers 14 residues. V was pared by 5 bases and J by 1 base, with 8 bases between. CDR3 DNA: TGTGCCAGCAGTAGAGGCAGGAACACCGGGGAGCTGTTTTTT. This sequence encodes CASSRGRNTGELFF.

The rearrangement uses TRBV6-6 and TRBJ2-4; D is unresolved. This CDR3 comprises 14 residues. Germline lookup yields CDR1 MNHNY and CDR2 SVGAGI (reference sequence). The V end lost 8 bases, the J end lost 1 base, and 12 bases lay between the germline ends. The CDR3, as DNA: TGTGCCAGCCTGTTGTCCGAGGCCAAAAACATTCAGTACTTC. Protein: CASLLSEAKNIQYF.

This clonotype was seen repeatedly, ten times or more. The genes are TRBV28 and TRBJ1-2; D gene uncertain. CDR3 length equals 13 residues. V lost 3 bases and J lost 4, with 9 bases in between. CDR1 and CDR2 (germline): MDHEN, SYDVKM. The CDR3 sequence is CASSLVNRYGYTF. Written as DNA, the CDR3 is TGTGCCAGCAGTTTGGTAAACCGCTATGGCTACACCTTC.

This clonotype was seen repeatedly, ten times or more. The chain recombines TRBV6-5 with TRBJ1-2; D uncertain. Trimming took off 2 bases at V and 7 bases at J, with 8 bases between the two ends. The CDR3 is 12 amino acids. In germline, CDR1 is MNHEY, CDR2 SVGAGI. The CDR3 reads CASSYRRGGYTF. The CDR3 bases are TGTGCCAGCAGTTACCGCCGGGGTGGCTACACCTTC.

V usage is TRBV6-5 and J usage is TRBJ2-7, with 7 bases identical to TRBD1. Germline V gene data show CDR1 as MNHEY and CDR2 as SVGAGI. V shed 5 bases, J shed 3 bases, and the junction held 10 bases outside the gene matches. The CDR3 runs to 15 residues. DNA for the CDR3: TGTGCCAGCAGTCGGGACAGACCCTTGCTCTACGAGCAGTACTTC. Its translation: CASSRDRPLLYEQYF.

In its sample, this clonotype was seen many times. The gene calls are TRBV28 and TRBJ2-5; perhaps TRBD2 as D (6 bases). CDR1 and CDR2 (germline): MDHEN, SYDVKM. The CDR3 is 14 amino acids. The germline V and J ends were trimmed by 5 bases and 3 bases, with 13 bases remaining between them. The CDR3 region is CASSAPSSEETQYF. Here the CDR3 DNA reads TGTGCCAGCAGTGCACCATCTAGCGAAGAGACCCAGTACTTC.

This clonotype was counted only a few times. CDR3 region: CASSQESHRINTGELFF. The CDR3 DNA reads as TGTGCCAGCAGCCAAGAGTCTCACAGAATAAACACCGGGGAGCTGTTTTTT. The genes are TRBV4-2 and TRBJ2-2; the D is unclear. This CDR3 is built from 17 residues. The V gene's germline CDR1 is LGHNA and CDR2 YNFKEQ. V dropped 0 bases and J dropped 2 bases, with 13 bases sitting between them.

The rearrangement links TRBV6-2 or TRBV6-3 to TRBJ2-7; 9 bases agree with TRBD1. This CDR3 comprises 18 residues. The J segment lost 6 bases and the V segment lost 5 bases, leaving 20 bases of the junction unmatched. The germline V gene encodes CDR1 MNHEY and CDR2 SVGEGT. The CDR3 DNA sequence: TGTGCCAGCAGTAGGCGCAGAAAGGGACAGGGTGTCGTCCCCGAGCAGTACTTC. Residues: CASSRRRKGQGVVPEQYF.

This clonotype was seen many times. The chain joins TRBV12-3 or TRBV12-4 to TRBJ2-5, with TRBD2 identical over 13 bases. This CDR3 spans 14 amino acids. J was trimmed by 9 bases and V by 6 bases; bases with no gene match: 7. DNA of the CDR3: TGTGCCAGCAGGGGACTAGCGGGAACGAAGGCCCAGTACTTC. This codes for CASRGLAGTKAQYF.

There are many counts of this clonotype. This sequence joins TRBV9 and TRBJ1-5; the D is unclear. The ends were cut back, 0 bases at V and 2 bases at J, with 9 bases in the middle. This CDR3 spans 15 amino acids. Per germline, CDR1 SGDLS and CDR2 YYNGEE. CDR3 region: CASSVDPQGNQPQHF. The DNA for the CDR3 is TGTGCCAGCAGCGTAGATCCCCAGGGCAATCAGCCCCAGCATTTT. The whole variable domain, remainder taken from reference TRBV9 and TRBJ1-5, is DSGVTQTPKHLITATGQRVTLRCSPRSGDLSVYWYQQSLDQGLQFLIQYYNGEERAKGNILERFSAQQFPDLHSELNLSSLELGDSALYFCASSVDPQGNQPQHFGDGTRLSIL.

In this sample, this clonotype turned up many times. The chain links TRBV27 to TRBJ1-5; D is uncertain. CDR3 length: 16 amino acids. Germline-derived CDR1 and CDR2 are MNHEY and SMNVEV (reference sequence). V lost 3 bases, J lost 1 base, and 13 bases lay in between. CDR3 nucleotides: TGTGCCAGCAGTTTGGTCTCACTCTTAAGCAATCAGCCCCAGCATTTT. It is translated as CASSLVSLLSNQPQHF.

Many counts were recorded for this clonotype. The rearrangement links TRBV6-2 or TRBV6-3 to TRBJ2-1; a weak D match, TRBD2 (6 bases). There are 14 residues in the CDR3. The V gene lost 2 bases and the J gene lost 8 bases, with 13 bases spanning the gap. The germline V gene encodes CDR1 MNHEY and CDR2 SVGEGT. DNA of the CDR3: TGTGCCAGCAGTTACAGGGTGGGGGGACATGAGCAGTTCTTC. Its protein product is CASSYRVGGHEQFF.

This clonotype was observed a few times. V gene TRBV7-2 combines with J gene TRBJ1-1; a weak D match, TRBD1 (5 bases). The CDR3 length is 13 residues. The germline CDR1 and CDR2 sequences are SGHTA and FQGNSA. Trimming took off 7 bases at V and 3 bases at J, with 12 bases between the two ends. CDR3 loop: CASTFWGDTEAFF. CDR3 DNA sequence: TGTGCCAGCACCTTTTGGGGGGACACTGAAGCTTTCTTT. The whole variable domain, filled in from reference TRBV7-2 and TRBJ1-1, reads GAGVSQSPSNKVTEKGKDVELRCDPISGHTALYWYRQSLGQGLEFLIYFQGNSAPDKSGLPSDRFSAERTGGSVSTLTIQRTQQEDSAVYLCASTFWGDTEAFFGQGTRLTVV.

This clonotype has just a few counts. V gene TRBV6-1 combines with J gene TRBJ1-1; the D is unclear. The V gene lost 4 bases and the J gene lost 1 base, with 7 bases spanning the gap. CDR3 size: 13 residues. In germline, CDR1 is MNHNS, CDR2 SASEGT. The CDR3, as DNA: TGTGCCAGCAGTGGTAGATCGAACACTGAAGCTTTCTTT. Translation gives CASSGRSNTEAFF.

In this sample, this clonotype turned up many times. The CDR3 DNA is TGTGCCAGCAGTTTGGCGATAGGGGCCTACGAGCAGTACTTC. This translates into CASSLAIGAYEQYF. The genes are TRBV27 and TRBJ2-7, with D possibly being TRBD1 (5 bases). Trimming pared 3 bases from V and 2 bases from J, leaving 11 bases between. The germline CDR1 and CDR2 sequences are MNHEY and SMNVEV (reference sequence). CDR3 length equals 14 residues.

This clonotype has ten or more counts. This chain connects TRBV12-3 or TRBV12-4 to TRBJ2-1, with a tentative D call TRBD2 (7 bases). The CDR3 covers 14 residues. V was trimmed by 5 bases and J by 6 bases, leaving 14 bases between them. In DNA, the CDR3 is TGTGCCAGCAGTCCCACAGGGAGGGGCAATGAGCAGTTCTTC. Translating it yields CASSPTGRGNEQFF.

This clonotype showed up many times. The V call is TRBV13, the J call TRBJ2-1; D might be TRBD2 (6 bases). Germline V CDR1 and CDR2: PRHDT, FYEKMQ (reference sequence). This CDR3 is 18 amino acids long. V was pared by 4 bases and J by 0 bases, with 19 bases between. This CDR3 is CASSSRRGSISSYNEQFF. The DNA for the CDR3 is TGTGCCAGCAGCTCCCGGAGGGGTTCCATATCCTCCTACAATGAGCAGTTCTTC. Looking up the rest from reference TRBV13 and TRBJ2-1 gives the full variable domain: AAGVIQSPRHLIKEKRETATLKCYPIPRHDTVYWYQQGPGQDPQFLISFYEKMQSDKGSIPDRFSAQQFSDYHSELNMSSLELGDSALYFCASSSRRGSISSYNEQFFGPGTRLTVL.

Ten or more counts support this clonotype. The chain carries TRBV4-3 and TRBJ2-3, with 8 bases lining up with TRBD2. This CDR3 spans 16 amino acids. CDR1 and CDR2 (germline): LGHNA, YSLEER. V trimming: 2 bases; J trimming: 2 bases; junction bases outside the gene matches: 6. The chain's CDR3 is CASSQSGGEHTDTQYF. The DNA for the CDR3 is TGCGCCAGCAGCCAATCCGGGGGGGAACACACAGATACGCAGTATTTT.

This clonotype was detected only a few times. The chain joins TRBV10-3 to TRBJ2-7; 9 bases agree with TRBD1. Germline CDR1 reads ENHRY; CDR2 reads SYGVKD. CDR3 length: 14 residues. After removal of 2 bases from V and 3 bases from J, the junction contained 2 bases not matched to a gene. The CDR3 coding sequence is TGTGCCATCAGTGAGCCGGGACAGGGCTACGAGCAGTACTTC. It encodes CAISEPGQGYEQYF.

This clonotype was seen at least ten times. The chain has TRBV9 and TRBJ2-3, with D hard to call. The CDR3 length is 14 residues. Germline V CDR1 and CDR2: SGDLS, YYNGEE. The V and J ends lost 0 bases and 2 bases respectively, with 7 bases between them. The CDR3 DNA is TGTGCCAGCAGCGTAGCAAGGGTCACAGATACGCAGTATTTT. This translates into CASSVARVTDTQYF.

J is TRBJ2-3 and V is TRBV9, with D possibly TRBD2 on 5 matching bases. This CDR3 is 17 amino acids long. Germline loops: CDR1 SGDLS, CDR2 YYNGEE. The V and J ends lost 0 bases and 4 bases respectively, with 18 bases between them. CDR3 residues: CASSVGGAPPEADTQYF. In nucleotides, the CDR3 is TGTGCCAGCAGCGTAGGGGGAGCCCCACCGGAAGCAGATACGCAGTATTTT.

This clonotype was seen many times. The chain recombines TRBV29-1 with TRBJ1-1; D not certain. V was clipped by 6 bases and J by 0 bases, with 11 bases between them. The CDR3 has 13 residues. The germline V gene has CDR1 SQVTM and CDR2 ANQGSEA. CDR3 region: CSVCRELNTEAFF. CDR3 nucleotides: TGCAGCGTATGCCGGGAACTGAACACTGAAGCTTTCTTT.